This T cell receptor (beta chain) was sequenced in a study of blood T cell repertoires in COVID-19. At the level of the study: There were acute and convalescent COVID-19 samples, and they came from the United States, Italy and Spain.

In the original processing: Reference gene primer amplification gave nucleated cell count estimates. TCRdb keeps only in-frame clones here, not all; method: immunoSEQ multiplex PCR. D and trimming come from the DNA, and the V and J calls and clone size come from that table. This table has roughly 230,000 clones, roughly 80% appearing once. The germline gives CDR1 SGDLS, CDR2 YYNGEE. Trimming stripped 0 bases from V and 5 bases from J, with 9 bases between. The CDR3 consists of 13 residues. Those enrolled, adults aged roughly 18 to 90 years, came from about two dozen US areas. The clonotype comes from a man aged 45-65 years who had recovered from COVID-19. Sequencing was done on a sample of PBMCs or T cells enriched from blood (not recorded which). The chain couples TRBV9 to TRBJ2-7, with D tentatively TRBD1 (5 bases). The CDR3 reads CASSVAGSDEQYF. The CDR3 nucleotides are TGTGCCAGCAGCGTAGCAGGGTCTGACGAGCAGTACTTC.